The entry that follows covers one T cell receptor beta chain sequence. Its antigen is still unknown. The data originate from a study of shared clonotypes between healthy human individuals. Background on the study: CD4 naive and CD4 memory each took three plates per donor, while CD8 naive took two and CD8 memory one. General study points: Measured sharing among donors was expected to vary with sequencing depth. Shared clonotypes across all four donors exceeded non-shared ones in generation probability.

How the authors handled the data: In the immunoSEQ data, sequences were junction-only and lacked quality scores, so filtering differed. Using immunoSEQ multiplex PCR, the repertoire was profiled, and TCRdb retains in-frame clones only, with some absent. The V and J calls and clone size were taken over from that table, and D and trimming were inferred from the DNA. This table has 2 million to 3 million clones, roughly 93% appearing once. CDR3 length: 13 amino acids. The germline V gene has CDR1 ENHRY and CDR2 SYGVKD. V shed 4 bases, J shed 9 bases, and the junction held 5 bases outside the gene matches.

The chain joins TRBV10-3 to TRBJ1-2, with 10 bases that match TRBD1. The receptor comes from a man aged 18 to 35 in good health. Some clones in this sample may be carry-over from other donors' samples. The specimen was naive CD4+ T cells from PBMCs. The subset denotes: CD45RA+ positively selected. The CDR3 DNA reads TGTGCCATCAGTGCCGGACAGGGGGTAAGCTACACCTTC. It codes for CAISAGQGVSYTF.